Included here is one TCR beta chain sequence, with context. This entry belongs to a study of blood T cell repertoires in COVID-19. Study at large: Sources were T cells, B-cell-depleted T cells, or PBMCs; the material itself was cDNA or gDNA.

Trimming removed 1 base from V and 5 bases from J; junction bases left unmatched: 6. This CDR3 has 16 residues. Germline V lookup: CDR1 LGHNA, CDR2 YNFKEQ. Methods used by the authors: Amplifying reference gene primers gave estimates of nucleated cell counts. Sequencing used immunoSEQ multiplex PCR; TCRdb keeps in-frame clones, though not all of them. V, J and clone size are those of that table, while D and trimming were read from the DNA. The profile covers under 300,000 clones, with around 83% appearing a single time and around 3.4% taken by the ten largest. The sequence came from a young woman with acute or convalescent COVID-19. The chain joins TRBV4-2 to TRBJ2-2, with 8 bases that match TRBD1. Sequencing was performed on peripheral blood. As DNA, the CDR3 is TGTGCCAGCAGCCAAGGTCCTCAGGGGGCAACCGGGGAGCTGTTTTTT. It yields the protein CASSQGPQGATGELFF.